This T cell receptor (beta chain) derives from a study of regulatory T cells in long-lasting Graves disease. Study information: Recently diagnosed Graves' patients had received antithyroid drugs for under 3 months.

The trim removed 5 bases at V and 1 base at J, leaving 2 bases unmatched. This CDR3 has 15 residues. Time point given: newly diagnosed GD, antithyroid drugs for less than 3 months. After RNA was extracted from PBMCs, the TCR library was made from it. Arm-PCR of CDR3 regions with iRepertoire HTBI primers generated TCR beta libraries. TCRdb reprocessed the multiplex PCR reads via MiXCR and lists one record per CDR3 protein. The sample contains around 460,000 distinct CDR3 sequences, 14% of which appear only once. This clonotype was counted ten times or more. This same sample was also taken into another study, of T cells in Graves' hyperthyroidism and ophthalmopathy. That report adds: Stable hyperthyroidism: no ophthalmopathy progression over 18 months of follow-up. Median prediction lead before ophthalmopathy onset was around seven months with the model.

The sample in question was peripheral blood mononuclear cells (PBMCs), obtained at new diagnosis, from a patient treated with antithyroid drugs. The receptor comes from a woman aged 45-65 years with Graves disease. This chain joins TRBV12-3 or TRBV12-4 and TRBJ2-3; 11 nucleotides match TRBD1. CDR3 nucleotides: TGTGCCAGCAGTGGGACAGGGGGAGGCACAGATACGCAGTATTTT. Amino acids: CASSGTGGGTDTQYF.